The rows below give T cell receptor beta chains drawn from one sample of a study of T cells after yellow fever vaccination. Using its own MiXCR run on the 5' RACE reads, TCRdb lists one record per CDR3 protein. The sample yields 300,000 to 350,000 distinct CDR3 sequences, roughly 10% seen once. The material sequenced was CD4+ T cells sorted from PBMCs, taken 45 days after the yellow fever booster vaccination. All receptors come from a man in his late teens or twenties who received the YFV17D yellow fever vaccine. Both conserved end residues are part of each CDR3. A D gene is named only where the DNA matches it firmly. For some rows the clone size is stated as once, few or many, or as a class when expanded; others skip it.

V gene	clone size	J gene	D gene	CDR3 DNA	CDR3 protein
TRBV24-1	NA	TRBJ2-5	TRBD2	TGTGCCACCAGCCCCGGGACTAGCGGGGATTCGGAGACCCAGTACTTC	CATSPGTSGDSETQYF
TRBV18	NA	TRBJ1-3	TRBD1	TGTGCCAGCTCAACCTACAGGGGAGGAAACACCATATATTTT	CASSTYRGGNTIYF
TRBV5-4	few	TRBJ2-7	TRBD1	TGTGCCAGCAGCGGGAACAGGGGGAACTTCTACGAGCAGTACTTC	CASSGNRGNFYEQYF
TRBV4-1	many	TRBJ2-7	NA	TGCGCCAGCAGCCCTCTTTGGCGGGGATCCTACGAGCAGTACTTC	CASSPLWRGSYEQYF
TRBV20-1	NA	TRBJ2-7	NA	TGCAGTGCTAGAGCCCTTATAGGGACCTACGAGCAGTACTTC	CSARALIGTYEQYF
TRBV12-3/TRBV12-4	NA	TRBJ2-6	TRBD2	TGTGCCAGCAGTTTCGCCGGCCGAGCGGGGATCTTTTCGGGGGCCAACGTCCTGACTTTC	CASSFAGRAGIFSGANVLTF
TRBV18	few	TRBJ2-2	NA	TGTGCCAGCTCACCACGGGATGGCGGGGAGCTGTTTTTT	CASSPRDGGELFF
TRBV7-2	few	TRBJ1-5	TRBD1	TGTGCCAGCAGCTTCTCGACAACAGGGGTTCAGCCCCAGCATTTT	CASSFSTTGVQPQHF
TRBV27	NA	TRBJ1-1	NA	TGTGCCAGCAGTTTAATTAAGGGGAACACTGAAGCTTTCTTT	CASSLIKGNTEAFF
TRBV3-1	NA	TRBJ2-1	TRBD2	TGTGCCAGCAGCCACCACCGGGACTACCCCTACAATGAGCAGTTCTTC	CASSHHRDYPYNEQFF
TRBV5-1	few	TRBJ1-1	NA	TGCGCCAGCAGCTTGAAGGTGGCGGAGAACACTGAAGCTTTCTTT	CASSLKVAENTEAFF
TRBV7-2	NA	TRBJ1-5	NA	TGTGCCAGCAGCTTAGCGCCCGGCACAGGCTATCAGCCCCAGCATTTT	CASSLAPGTGYQPQHF
TRBV7-9	many	TRBJ2-5	TRBD1	TGTGCCACCTGCCCGGGACAGGCCGTTCAAGAGACCCAGTACTTC	CATCPGQAVQETQYF
TRBV11-1	few	TRBJ2-7	TRBD1	TGTGCCAGCAGCGTACGACAGGGGGCGAGGGAGCAGTACTTC	CASSVRQGAREQYF
TRBV10-1	NA	TRBJ2-3	NA	TGCGCCAGCAGCGATAACAGGGCTGCAGATACGCAGTATTTT	CASSDNRAADTQYF
TRBV11-2	many	TRBJ2-3	NA	TGTGCCAGCAGCTTAGTAAAGGGAAGGTCGACGCAGTATTTT	CASSLVKGRSTQYF
TRBV10-2	few	TRBJ1-1	NA	TGCGCCGCTGGACAGATGAACACTGAAGCTTTCTTT	CAAGQMNTEAFF
TRBV19	many	TRBJ2-3	NA	TGTGCCAGTAGTACTACGTTCACAGATACGCAGTATTTT	CASSTTFTDTQYF